The 20 T cell receptor beta chains below come from one sample, sequenced in a study of long-term antiretroviral therapy in people with HIV. Researchers report immunoSEQ v3.0 was run at survey level. Assay: immunoSEQ multiplex PCR; the TCRdb copy retains only in-frame clones and omits some. Of 20,000 to 30,000 clones listed, 79% were seen once; the top ten hold about 9.1%. The sequencing here drew on unsorted PBMCs, taken 1.2 years after starting antiretroviral therapy. The receptors come from a woman aged 35 to 49 with HIV.

V gene TRBV27 combines with J gene TRBJ2-7, with TRBD2 identical over 9 bases. The CDR3 covers 17 residues. V dropped 2 bases and J dropped 2; count of bases not matched to a gene: 10. Germline lookup yields CDR1 MNHEY and CDR2 SMNVEV (reference sequence). The CDR3 DNA reads TGTGCCAGCAGTTTAGACCCAAGCGGGAGGCCCCCCTACGAGCAGTACTTC. It is translated as CASSLDPSGRPPYEQYF.

The rearrangement uses TRBV7-9 and TRBJ1-2; D is ambiguous. This CDR3 is 12 amino acids long. V lost 4 bases to trimming and J lost 2 bases, with 5 bases between them. CDR1 is SEHNR and CDR2 is FQNEAQ in the germline V gene (reference sequence). CDR3 protein: CASSSSNYGYTF. In DNA, the CDR3 is TGTGCCAGCAGCTCCTCCAACTATGGCTACACCTTC.

V gene TRBV6-5 combines with J gene TRBJ2-1, with 8 bases fitting TRBD2. From germline, CDR1 is MNHEY and CDR2 SVGAGI. Unmatched junction bases numbered 4, after V lost 7 bases and J lost 2 bases. The CDR3 loop spans 14 amino acids. The CDR3 DNA is TGTGCCAGCAACCGGGGGGGCCCCTACAATGAGCAGTTCTTC. Amino acids: CASNRGGPYNEQFF.

The rearrangement uses TRBV30 and TRBJ1-6, with 7 nucleotides matching TRBD1. The CDR3 totals 15 residues. V shed 4 bases, J shed 13 bases, and the junction held 16 bases outside the gene matches. Germline loops: CDR1 GTSNPN, CDR2 SVGIG (reference sequence). CDR3 protein: CAWTRTGTAVMPLHF. In DNA form, the CDR3 reads TGTGCCTGGACTCGAACCGGGACAGCAGTAATGCCCCTCCACTTT.

V and J are TRBV29-1 and TRBJ2-5; TRBD1 is a possible D gene (6 bases). The germline V gene encodes CDR1 SQVTM and CDR2 ANQGSEA. The CDR3 spans 13 residues. V dropped 6 bases and J dropped 2 bases, with 13 bases sitting between them. The CDR3 loop is CSVVTGFQETQYF. CDR3 sequence (DNA): TGCAGCGTGGTTACAGGGTTTCAAGAGACCCAGTACTTC.

The chain combines TRBV27 with TRBJ1-1; a weak D match, TRBD1 (5 bases). Germline V lookup: CDR1 MNHEY, CDR2 SMNVEV (reference sequence). Trimming took off 2 bases at V and 5 bases at J, with 15 bases between the two ends. The CDR3 has 15 amino acids. CDR3 loop: CASSLEGAGFTEAFF. CDR3 in DNA: TGTGCCAGCAGTTTAGAAGGGGCGGGGTTTACTGAAGCTTTCTTT.

The rearrangement uses TRBV27 and TRBJ2-2; no clear D. The CDR3 has 12 amino acids. CDR1 is MNHEY, CDR2 SMNVEV, per germline (reference sequence). The V end lost 2 bases, the J end lost 7 bases, and 5 bases lay between the germline ends. The CDR3 DNA follows: TGTGCCAGCAGTTTAGGGTTCGGGGAGCTGTTTTTT. Residues: CASSLGFGELFF.

The chain employs TRBV29-1 and TRBJ2-1, with D perhaps TRBD1 (6 bases). In germline, CDR1 is SQVTM, CDR2 ANQGSEA. The CDR3 is 13 amino acids. V was cut by 5 bases and J by 0 bases, with 8 bases left in between. Written as DNA, the CDR3 is TGCAGCGTTCAGGGGAGCTCCTACAATGAGCAGTTCTTC. Protein: CSVQGSSYNEQFF.

This rearrangement joins TRBV27 to TRBJ1-5; TRBD1 might be the D (6 bases). The CDR3 is made up of 14 amino acids. The V gene lost 6 bases and the J gene lost 6 bases, with 15 bases spanning the gap. In germline, CDR1 is MNHEY, CDR2 SMNVEV (reference sequence). CDR3: CASRQTTGFQPQHF. Here the CDR3 DNA reads TGTGCCAGCAGGCAAACTACAGGGTTTCAGCCCCAGCATTTT.

This clone has more than one count but fewer than ten. J is TRBJ1-2 and V is TRBV2; D is unclear. CDR1 SNHLY and CDR2 FYNNEI come from the germline V gene. The CDR3 spans 13 residues. The V gene lost 4 bases and the J gene lost 1 base, with 7 bases spanning the gap. As DNA, the CDR3 is TGTGCCAGCAGTGCGGGTTTTAACTATGGCTACACCTTC. This sequence encodes CASSAGFNYGYTF. Looking up the rest from reference TRBV2 and TRBJ1-2 gives the full variable domain: EPEVTQTPSHQVTQMGQEVILRCVPISNHLYFYWYRQILGQKVEFLVSFYNNEISEKSEIFDDQFSVERPDGSNFTLKIRSTKLEDSAMYFCASSAGFNYGYTFGSGTRLTVV.

This clone turned up a few times. The chain is built from TRBV2 and TRBJ1-1, with no clear D. The CDR3 spans 12 residues. Trimming cost V 3 bases and J 8 bases, with 10 bases left between them. CDR1 and CDR2 (germline): SNHLY, FYNNEI. CDR3 protein: CASSDGLREAFF. The CDR3 DNA follows: TGTGCCAGCAGTGACGGACTGCGCGAAGCTTTCTTT.

This clone was seen a few times. The chain recombines TRBV4-1 with TRBJ2-3; D is perhaps TRBD2 (7 bases). The CDR3 contains 14 residues. Germline CDR1 reads MGHRA; CDR2 reads YSYEKL. Trimming stripped 4 bases from V and 3 bases from J, with 11 bases between. In nucleotides, the CDR3 is TGCGCCAGCAGCCCCGGGGGGCAAACAGATACGCAGTATTTT. Protein sequence: CASSPGGQTDTQYF.

This chain connects TRBV11-1 to TRBJ1-1; 7 positions match TRBD1. The CDR3 runs 13 residues. Trimming removed 5 bases from V and 4 bases from J; junction bases left unmatched: 4. The germline V gene has CDR1 SGHAT and CDR2 FQDESV (reference sequence). DNA for the CDR3: TGTGCCAGCAGCCCGAGGGGGCTCACTGAAGCTTTCTTT. It specifies CASSPRGLTEAFF.

The J gene is TRBJ2-7, the V gene TRBV6-1; 13 bases are shared with TRBD2. CDR1 is MNHNS and CDR2 is SASEGT in the germline V gene. The CDR3 length is 15 residues. After removal of 4 bases from V and 4 bases from J, the junction contained 4 bases not matched to a gene. The CDR3 bases are TGTGCCAGCAGTGTGGGACTAGCGGGATTGTACGAGCAGTACTTC. This codes for CASSVGLAGLYEQYF.

The chain recombines TRBV5-6 with TRBJ1-5; weak D call: TRBD1 (5 bases). Germline V gene sequence: CDR1 SGHDT, CDR2 YYEEEE. With 3 bases removed from V and 9 bases from J, the gap between germline ends came to 19 bases. This CDR3 contains 15 residues. The DNA for the CDR3 is TGTGCCAGCAGCTGGAAGGGACTGCCCACAGGGCCCCAGCATTTT. Translation: CASSWKGLPTGPQHF.

This rearrangement joins TRBV5-8 to TRBJ1-5; D not resolved. The CDR3 extends over 15 amino acids. Germline CDR1 reads SGHTS; CDR2 reads YDEGEE. V was pared by 0 bases and J by 0 bases, with 7 bases between. CDR3 loop: CASSLAGNSNQPQHF. The CDR3, as DNA: TGTGCCAGCAGCTTGGCGGGGAATAGCAATCAGCCCCAGCATTTT. The variable domain in full, completed from reference TRBV5-8 and TRBJ1-5, reads EAGVTQSPTHLIKTRGQQATLRCSPISGHTSVYWYQQALGLGLQFLLWYDEGEERNRGNFPPRFSGRQFPNYSSELNVNALELEDSALYLCASSLAGNSNQPQHFGDGTRLSIL.

V and J are TRBV9 and TRBJ2-1, with D possibly matching TRBD2 (5 bases). Germline assignment: CDR1 SGDLS and CDR2 YYNGEE. The CDR3 has 15 amino acids. Trimming removed 0 bases from V and 0 bases from J, with 7 bases in between. CDR3 in DNA: TGTGCCAGCAGCGTAGCTGGAGGCTCCTACAATGAGCAGTTCTTC. It encodes CASSVAGGSYNEQFF.

This clone was observed a handful of times. V gene TRBV2 combines with J gene TRBJ2-7; D perhaps matches TRBD2 (5 bases). The CDR3 extends over 11 amino acids. CDR1 is SNHLY and CDR2 is FYNNEI in the germline V gene. The V gene lost 7 bases and the J gene lost 2 bases, with 6 bases spanning the gap. CDR3 in DNA: TGTGCCAGCAAGGAGGCCTACGAGCAGTACTTC. This codes for CASKEAYEQYF.

This clone was seen a few times. Other DNA sequences within the sample encode an identical CDR3. CDR3 nucleotide sequence: TGTGCCACCAGCAGAGATCCTCAGGGAGGGGGCTACACCTTC. This codes for CATSRDPQGGGYTF. The genes are TRBV15 and TRBJ1-2, with D possibly matching TRBD1 (5 bases). V dropped 0 bases and J dropped 8 bases, with 13 bases sitting between them. The germline V gene encodes CDR1 LNHNV and CDR2 YYDKDF (reference sequence). CDR3 length: 14 residues.

CDR3 nucleotides: TGTGCCAGCAGCTTAGGGCGGACAGGGTGGAACAATGGCTACACCTTC. Its protein is CASSLGRTGWNNGYTF. This sequence joins TRBV7-6 and TRBJ1-2; 8 nucleotides match TRBD1. With 1 base clipped from V and 6 bases from J, the junction kept 10 bases outside the gene matches. Germline V CDR1 and CDR2: SGHVS, FNYEAQ. The CDR3 is made up of 16 amino acids.